A single sample is the source of the 12 T cell receptor beta chains below, sequenced in a study of blood T cell repertoires in COVID-19. Only in-frame clones appear in the TCRdb table, and some are missing; sequencing was by immunoSEQ multiplex PCR. The data show a few hundred thousand clones, with 88% seen just once and roughly 15% held by the top ten. The sample taken for sequencing was PBMCs or T cells enriched from blood (not recorded which). The receptors originated from a woman aged 45-65 years with acute COVID-19.

A single count supports this clone. The rearrangement joins TRBV25-1 to TRBJ1-2, with 7 nucleotides matching TRBD1. This CDR3 comprises 15 residues. The germline gives CDR1 MGHDK, CDR2 SYGVNS. The ends lost 0 bases at V and 8 bases at J; junction bases unmatched: 9. In DNA, the CDR3 is TGTGCCAGCAGTGAATATGGACAGGTCCTTTTGGGCTACACCTTC. Translated: CASSEYGQVLLGYTF.

The V gene is TRBV6-6, the J gene TRBJ2-7; D is perhaps TRBD1 (6 bases). Per germline, CDR1 MNHNY and CDR2 SVGAGI (reference sequence). The CDR3 is 15 residues long. The V and J ends lost 2 bases and 3 bases respectively, with 14 bases between them. CDR3 sequence: CASSYRRQEGYEQYF. The DNA for the CDR3 is TGTGCCAGCAGTTACCGCCGACAGGAAGGCTACGAGCAGTACTTC.

J is TRBJ1-5 and V is TRBV18; D perhaps matches TRBD1 (5 bases). V was pared by 4 bases and J by 4 bases, with 20 bases between. Germline V CDR1 and CDR2: KGHSH, LQKENI. This CDR3 region has 17 residues. The CDR3 bases are TGTGCCAGCTCACTAAACCCCCCCGACAGCTCTAATCAGCCCCAGCATTTT. It specifies CASSLNPPDSSNQPQHF.

V and J are TRBV7-2 and TRBJ2-7; 7 nucleotides line up with TRBD1. From germline, CDR1 is SGHTA and CDR2 FQGNSA. The CDR3 has 13 amino acids. V shed 1 base, J shed 4 bases, and the junction held 1 base outside the gene matches. CDR3 sequence reads: CASSLGTGYEQYF. The CDR3, as DNA: TGTGCCAGCAGCTTAGGGACAGGTTACGAGCAGTACTTC.

This clone was seen only a few times. The rearrangement joins TRBV7-3 to TRBJ1-4; D not resolved. V lost 5 bases and J 2 bases, leaving 9 bases between the germline ends. Germline CDR1 SGHTA, CDR2 FQGTGA. This CDR3 region has 14 residues. The CDR3 nucleotides read TGTGCCAGCAGCCCAGGAGGGACTAATGAAAAACTGTTTTTT. Translating it yields CASSPGGTNEKLFF.

The genes are TRBV29-1 and TRBJ1-5; TRBD1 agrees at 8 bases. V was pared by 5 bases and J by 5 bases, with 2 bases of the junction left unmatched. The length of the CDR3 is 12 residues. Germline V CDR1 and CDR2: SQVTM, ANQGSEA. CDR3 coding DNA: TGCAGCGTTCTGGGACAGGATCAGCCCCAGCATTTT. Its translation: CSVLGQDQPQHF.

CDR3 region: CASSVTGVAEQFF. The DNA for the CDR3 is TGTGCCAGCAGCGTAACAGGGGTGGCTGAGCAGTTCTTC. This chain joins TRBV7-9 and TRBJ2-1, with 7 bases identical to TRBD1. From germline, CDR1 is SEHNR and CDR2 FQNEAQ (reference sequence). The CDR3 has 13 amino acids. Trimming cost V 5 bases and J 9 bases; bases outside gene matches: 7. The variable domain in full, completed from reference TRBV7-9 and TRBJ2-1, reads DTGVSQNPRHKITKRGQNVTFRCDPISEHNRLYWYRQTLGQGPEFLTYFQNEAQLEKSRLLSDRFSAERPKGSFSTLEIQRTEQGDSAMYLCASSVTGVAEQFFGPGTRLTVL.

The chain uses TRBV5-6 and TRBJ2-3, with D unclear. The germline V gene encodes CDR1 SGHDT and CDR2 YYEEEE. V shed 4 bases and J shed 0 bases, with 6 bases lying between them. The CDR3 loop spans 13 amino acids. Here the CDR3 reads CASSPLSTDTQYF. The CDR3 coding sequence is TGTGCCAGCAGCCCGTTGAGCACAGATACGCAGTATTTT. The full variable domain, completed using reference TRBV5-6 and TRBJ2-3, is DAGVTQSPTHLIKTRGQQVTLRCSPKSGHDTVSWYQQALGQGPQFIFQYYEEEERQRGNFPDRFSGHQFPNYSSELNVNALLLGDSALYLCASSPLSTDTQYFGPGTRLTVL.

The chain recombines TRBV7-2 with TRBJ2-1; TRBD2 aligns across 10 bases. Germline CDR1 and CDR2: SGHTA and FQGNSA. The CDR3 has 15 residues. Trimming took 5 bases from V and 6 from J; bases not matched to a gene: 7. CDR3 in amino acids: CASSPTSGASNEQFF. CDR3 coding DNA: TGTGCCAGCAGCCCAACTAGCGGGGCTTCCAATGAGCAGTTCTTC.

In DNA form, the CDR3 reads TGTGCCAGCAGCCCAACTCTGGTCGAGCAGTACTTC. Translation: CASSPTLVEQYF. The chain carries TRBV12-3 or TRBV12-4 and TRBJ2-7; D not resolved. The V end was cut by 6 bases, the J end by 6 bases, with 12 bases between. The CDR3 sequence is 12 residues long.

The chain uses TRBV5-8 and TRBJ1-4; TRBD1 agrees at 7 bases. Germline CDR1 reads SGHTS; CDR2 reads YDEGEE. The CDR3 contains 14 residues. V lost 4 bases to trimming and J lost 6 bases; unmatched junction nucleotides: 6. CDR3 sequence: CASSLTGTDEKLFF. The CDR3 coding sequence is TGTGCCAGCAGCCTAACCGGGACAGATGAAAAACTGTTTTTT.

The chain combines TRBV19 with TRBJ1-4, with a weak D call TRBD1 (6 bases). Trimming cost V 8 bases and J 6 bases, with 13 bases left between them. CDR3 length: 13 residues. Per germline, CDR1 LNHDA and CDR2 SQIVND (reference sequence). The CDR3 is CASAIAGDEKLFF. DNA for the CDR3: TGTGCCAGTGCCATCGCAGGGGATGAAAAACTGTTTTTT.